This TCR beta chain was documented in a study of Tregs in tolerant kidney transplant recipients. The length of the CDR3 is 11 residues. CDR1 and CDR2 from the germline V gene are MNHNY and SVGAGI (reference sequence). V was cut by 10 bases and J by 2 bases, with 9 bases left in between. General study points: Validation in larger populations is needed because few patients were studied.

Details on this clone: Antigen specificity is unknown.

TCRdb's table, derived via immunoSEQ multiplex PCR, lists solely in-frame clones and lacks some. The sample consists of around 16,000 clones, about two thirds of them appearing once. The genes are TRBV6-6 and TRBJ2-7, with D maybe TRBD2 (6 bases). This TCR was sampled from a human donor in good health. Sequencing was carried out using Tregs from blood cultured with allogeneic cells. CDR3 sequence reads: CATGRAYEQYF. DNA for the CDR3: TGTGCCACCGGGAGAGCCTACGAGCAGTACTTC.